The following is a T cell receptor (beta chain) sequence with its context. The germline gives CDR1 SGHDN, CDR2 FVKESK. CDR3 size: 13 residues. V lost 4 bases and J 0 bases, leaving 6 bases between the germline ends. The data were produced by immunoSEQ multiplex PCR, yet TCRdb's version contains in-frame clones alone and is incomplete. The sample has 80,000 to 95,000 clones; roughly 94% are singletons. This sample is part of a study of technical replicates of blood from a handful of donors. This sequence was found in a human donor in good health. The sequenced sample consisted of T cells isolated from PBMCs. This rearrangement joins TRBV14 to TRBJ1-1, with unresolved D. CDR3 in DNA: TGTGCCAGCAGCCGCTATATGAACACTGAAGCTTTCTTT. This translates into CASSRYMNTEAFF.